A selection of T cell receptor beta chains follows, all from one sample in a study of blood T cell repertoires in COVID-19. Sequencing was performed with immunoSEQ multiplex PCR; in TCRdb, only in-frame clones are kept and a portion is missing. The sample lists 470,000 or so clones, roughly nine tenths occurring once. The sample consisted of PBMCs or T cells enriched from blood (not recorded which). Receptor source: a woman between 18 and 30 years old with acute COVID-19. The CDR3 runs from the conserved cysteine through the conserved F or W. Fields, in order: D gene, J gene, clone size, V gene, CDR3 DNA, CDR3 protein. The D gene is left open where the match is weak. Clone size is not always given. Where it is, it says once, few, many or a class for expanded clones.

-,TRBJ1-5,-,TRBV18,TGTGCCAGCTCACCCTCCGATCAGCCCCAGCATTTT,CASSPSDQPQHF
-,TRBJ1-2,-,TRBV7-2,TGTGCCAGCAGCTTATATCTAGAGGCGGATACCTATGGCTACACCTTC,CASSLYLEADTYGYTF
TRBD1,TRBJ2-1,-,TRBV5-6,TGTGCCAGCAGCTTGGGGACAGGACAGTTCTTC,CASSLGTGQFF
-,TRBJ1-6,-,TRBV18,TGTGCCAGCTCACCCGTACCGGGACAAGTCTATTCACCCCTCCACTTT,CASSPVPGQVYSPLHF
-,TRBJ2-5,-,TRBV5-1,TGCGCCAGCAGCTTGGGGGAGTTCGTCGAGACCCAGTACTTC,CASSLGEFVETQYF
TRBD1,TRBJ1-4,-,TRBV4-1,TGCGCCAGCAGCCAAGATGAGGGGGCGTCACGACGTGAAAAACTGTTTTTT,CASSQDEGASRREKLFF
TRBD1,TRBJ1-4,-,TRBV15,TGTGCCATTCAGGACAGGGGGACTGAAAAACTGTTTTTT,CAIQDRGTEKLFF
TRBD1,TRBJ2-5,-,TRBV7-9,TGTGCCAGCAGCTTACGACAGGGGGAACAAGAGACCCAGTACTTC,CASSLRQGEQETQYF
TRBD1,TRBJ1-4,-,TRBV5-5,TGTGCCAGCAGCCCCGGGACAGGGGATGAAAAACTGTTTTTT,CASSPGTGDEKLFF
-,TRBJ1-1,-,TRBV6-5,TGTGCCAGCAGTCGGGACACGGGGACTGAAGCTTTCTTT,CASSRDTGTEAFF
-,TRBJ1-1,-,TRBV7-3,TGTGCCAGCAGCCCTAATGACATGAAGAAAGCTTTCTTT,CASSPNDMKKAFF
-,TRBJ2-1,-,TRBV5-4,TGTGCCAGCAGCTTGGACCCTCTGGGGGGAAACAGTGAGCAGTTCTTC,CASSLDPLGGNSEQFF
-,TRBJ1-5,once,TRBV29-1,TGCAGCGCGAAGTCAGGGAACGATCAGCCCCAGCATTTT,CSAKSGNDQPQHF
-,TRBJ2-7,-,TRBV7-2,TGTGCCAGCAGCTTAGCGTTTCAGCCCGGGGAGCAGTACTTC,CASSLAFQPGEQYF
TRBD1,TRBJ2-7,-,TRBV19,TGTGCCAGTAGTAGGACAGGTGGGTTTTACGAGCAGTACTTC,CASSRTGGFYEQYF
TRBD1,TRBJ1-5,-,TRBV6-1,TGTGCCAGCAGTGCCTACAGGGGGCGCCTCAATCAGCCCCAGCATTTT,CASSAYRGRLNQPQHF
-,TRBJ2-6,-,TRBV15,TGTGCCACCAGCAGAGAAGGTCAGGGATCCCCTGGGGCCAACGTCCTGACTTTC,CATSREGQGSPGANVLTF
TRBD1,TRBJ1-2,-,TRBV23-1,TGCGCCAGCACCCACAGGGGTAGGGGCTATGGCTACACCTTC,CASTHRGRGYGYTF
-,TRBJ2-7,few,TRBV6-5,TGTGCCAGCAGTTACCCATACAGCAAACACTACGAGCAGTACTTC,CASSYPYSKHYEQYF
TRBD1,TRBJ2-7,-,TRBV4-2,TGTGCCAGCAGCCAAGAGTTCCACAGGGGCTCCTACGAGCAGTACTTC,CASSQEFHRGSYEQYF
-,TRBJ2-5,-,TRBV11-1,TGTGCCAGCAGCTTGTTACTTCGAGAGACCCAGTACTTC,CASSLLLRETQYF
-,TRBJ2-7,-,TRBV2,TGTGCCCTGATGGGACTGAGCTCCTACGAGCAGTACTTC,CALMGLSSYEQYF
-,TRBJ1-6,few,TRBV5-5,TGTGCCAGCAGCCAGGGACTGCTGCGATCACCCCTCCACTTT,CASSQGLLRSPLHF
-,TRBJ2-7,-,TRBV5-6,TGTGCCAGCAACGTTAGAGGGAGCTACGAGCAGTACTTC,CASNVRGSYEQYF
TRBD2,TRBJ2-2,-,TRBV5-8,TGTGCCAGCAGCTCCGGACTAGCGGAAACCGGGGAGCTGTTTTTT,CASSSGLAETGELFF
TRBD1,TRBJ1-2,-,TRBV27,TGTGCCAGCAGTGGACAGGGGGATAACTATGGCTACACCTTC,CASSGQGDNYGYTF
TRBD2,TRBJ2-7,-,TRBV19,TGTGCCAGTAGTATCGAGCGGGGGTCCTCCTACGAGCAGTACTTC,CASSIERGSSYEQYF
TRBD1,TRBJ1-1,-,TRBV7-9,TGTGCCAGCAGCTTAGGTCAGGGGGCGAACACTGAAGCTTTCTTT,CASSLGQGANTEAFF
-,TRBJ1-2,few,TRBV20-1,TGCAGTGCCCGGGGAAGGTATGGCTACACCTTC,CSARGRYGYTF